This TCR beta chain was obtained from a study of CXCR3-negative and CXCR3-positive naive CD8 T cells. Across the study: Sequencing yielded approximately 130 million TRB reads, roughly 1.5 +/- 0.3 million per library.

Worth noting for this clonotype: Antigen unknown.

Preparation of TRB cDNA libraries relied on 5' RACE carrying UMI labels. TCRdb reanalyzed the 5' RACE reads, giving one entry per CDR3 protein sequence and no DNA. The table lists around 120,000 distinct CDR3 sequences. Whole-study results and caveats: TRB CDR3 hydrophobicity was greater in CXCR3-positive naive cells than in CXCR3-negative naive cells. In naive cells, CXCR3-negative and CXCR3-positive subsets had similar TRBV-TRBJ usage; memory cells differed. The level of CXCR3 expression partially decreased after cryopreservation; the majority of assays used fresh PBMCs.

CD45RO-CCR7+CD27+CD95- marked naive CD8+ T cells. The CDR3 is 15 amino acids. The sequenced sample consisted of naive CXCR3+ CD8+ T cells from blood. Subset of the sample: CD45RO-CCR7+CD27+CD95- naive CD8+ T cells expressing CXCR3 (TNR3+). The chain links TRBV12-3 or TRBV12-4 to TRBJ2-5; TCRdb reports TRBD2, a call that lacks DNA to check it against. The source of this sequence is a human donor in good health. Some clones in this sample may be carry-over from other donors' samples. The CDR3 reads CASSRGREGEETQYF.